Shown below are 12 T cell receptor beta chains from a single sample sequenced in a study of lymphopenia after photon versus proton radiotherapy. The assay was immunoSEQ multiplex PCR, and TCRdb's table has in-frame clones only and misses some. The table has about 58,000 clones, roughly 84% seen once. The sequencing used peripheral blood, collected from a patient treated with proton-based radiotherapy. These receptors all come from a man aged 55 to 70 with pancreatic cancer.

The CDR3 sequence: CASSYGANSPLHF. The CDR3 DNA sequence: TGTGCCAGCAGTTACGGGGCTAATTCACCCCTCCACTTT. This sequence joins TRBV6-6 and TRBJ1-6, with D possibly being TRBD1 (5 bases). The germline V gene encodes CDR1 MNHNY and CDR2 SVGAGI (reference sequence). The CDR3 spans 13 residues. V was trimmed by 2 bases and J by 6 bases, leaving 5 bases between them.

This chain links TRBV29-1 with TRBJ2-2, with D uncertain. The V end was cut by 1 base, the J end by 5 bases, with 5 bases between. There are 12 residues in the CDR3. The germline V gene encodes CDR1 SQVTM and CDR2 ANQGSEA. The CDR3 coding sequence is TGCAGCGTTGAAGCCCAAACCGGGGAGCTGTTTTTT. Protein: CSVEAQTGELFF.

J is TRBJ2-7 and V is TRBV7-5; TRBD2 is the table's D call, not checked against the DNA. TRBV7-5 constitutes a pseudogene. CDR3 length equals 14 residues. The DNA of the CDR3 is TGTGCCAGCAGCTGGGGGGTAGCTGGAGGCGAGCAGTACTTC. Its protein product is CASSWGVAGGEQYF.

V and J are TRBV30 and TRBJ1-4; a possible D gene is TRBD1 (6 bases). The CDR3 has 14 residues. Germline V gene data show CDR1 as GTSNPN and CDR2 as SVGIG (reference sequence). V lost 0 bases and J lost 11, with 16 bases in between. The CDR3 loop is CAWSVLKMGAKLFF. The CDR3 DNA reads TGTGCCTGGAGTGTACTTAAGATGGGGGCGAAACTGTTTTTT.

The chain couples TRBV14 to TRBJ2-5; 9 positions match TRBD1. Trimming cost V 3 bases and J 5 bases; bases outside gene matches: 4. CDR1 is SGHDN and CDR2 is FVKESK in the germline V gene. CDR3 length: 14 amino acids. The CDR3 region is CASSQHRGLETQYF. CDR3 nucleotide sequence: TGTGCCAGCAGCCAGCACAGGGGGCTGGAGACCCAGTACTTC.

The chain links TRBV7-3 to TRBJ2-6; possible D gene TRBD2, 6 bases. Germline CDR1 and CDR2: SGHTA and FQGTGA. Trimming pared 0 bases from V and 0 bases from J, leaving 18 bases between. The CDR3 spans 20 residues. The CDR3 region is CASSLTAGTGGNSGANVLTF. The CDR3 DNA sequence: TGTGCCAGCAGCTTAACGGCTGGGACCGGGGGAAACTCTGGGGCCAACGTCCTGACTTTC.

The rearrangement joins TRBV7-2 to TRBJ1-2, with a possible D match to TRBD1 (5 bases). With 0 bases removed from V and 8 bases from J, the gap between germline ends came to 10 bases. This CDR3 contains 13 residues. Germline V CDR1 and CDR2: SGHTA, FQGNSA. The CDR3 DNA sequence: TGTGCCAGCAGCTTAGCGGGGCGCCGCGGCTACACCTTC. This translates into CASSLAGRRGYTF.

V gene TRBV19 combines with J gene TRBJ2-2; TRBD1 matches 7 bases. CDR1 and CDR2 (germline): LNHDA, SQIVND (reference sequence). The CDR3 covers 16 residues. V trimming: 6 bases; J trimming: 5 bases; junction bases outside the gene matches: 12. CDR3 sequence reads: CASRSPGQRRTGELFF. The DNA of the CDR3 is TGTGCCAGTAGGAGTCCGGGACAGAGGAGGACCGGGGAGCTGTTTTTT.

CDR3: CASYRGAGGENTEAFF. CDR3 sequence (DNA): TGTGCCTCGTACCGAGGTGCAGGGGGGGAGAACACTGAAGCTTTCTTT. The chain employs TRBV28 and TRBJ1-1, with 7 bases identical to TRBD1. The V and J ends lost 11 bases and 1 base, in that order; junction bases with no gene match: 16. Looked up from germline, CDR1 is MDHEN and CDR2 is SYDVKM. The CDR3 has 16 amino acids. The full variable domain, with the rest looked up from reference TRBV28 and TRBJ1-1, is DVKVTQSSRYLVKRTGEKVFLECVQDMDHENMFWYRQDPGLGLRLIYFSYDVKMKEKGDIPEGYSVSREKKERFSLILESASTNQTSMYLCASYRGAGGENTEAFFGQGTRLTVV.

This chain links TRBV5-6 with TRBJ2-1; weak D call: TRBD1 (5 bases). In germline, CDR1 is SGHDT, CDR2 YYEEEE. The V and J ends lost 1 base and 1 base respectively, with 12 bases between them. The CDR3 is 16 amino acids. The CDR3 nucleotides are TGTGCCAGCAGCTTGTTGGGCAGGGATTCCTACAATGAGCAGTTCTTC. This sequence encodes CASSLLGRDSYNEQFF.

This chain joins TRBV29-1 and TRBJ2-5; 8 positions match TRBD2. Per the germline V gene, CDR1 is SQVTM and CDR2 is ANQGSEA. The CDR3 length is 10 residues. Germline trimming cut 6 bases from V and 8 bases from J; bases unmatched to any gene: 2. The CDR3 loop reads CSVAGDTQYF. CDR3 in DNA: TGCAGCGTAGCGGGGGATACCCAGTACTTC.

V is TRBV5-4 and J is TRBJ1-1, with D perhaps matching TRBD1 (6 bases). V lost 3 bases and J 3 bases, leaving 15 bases between the germline ends. The CDR3 sequence is 15 residues long. Per germline, CDR1 SGHNT and CDR2 YYREEE (reference sequence). The CDR3 DNA reads TGTGCCAGCAGCTCAAGACAGGCCAGACACACTGAAGCTTTCTTT. This codes for CASSSRQARHTEAFF.